Below are 25 T cell receptor beta chains sequenced from a single sample in a study of PD-1 blockade in classical Hodgkin lymphoma. Brentuximab vedotin exposure varied among the patients, all of whom had relapsed after autologous stem cell transplantation. Some clones are missing from TCRdb's copy, which holds only in-frame ones; the method was immunoSEQ multiplex PCR. The repertoire has tens of thousands of clones, 76% of them found once; the top ten carry around 24%. Sequencing was performed on peripheral blood mononuclear cells (PBMCs), taken at baseline. The receptors were gathered from a human donor with classical Hodgkin lymphoma.

This chain links TRBV6-6 with TRBJ2-7, with no clear D. V lost 6 bases to trimming and J lost 4 bases, with 7 bases between them. Per the germline V gene, CDR1 is MNHNY and CDR2 is SVGAGI (reference sequence). The CDR3 extends over 11 amino acids. CDR3 sequence (DNA): TGTGCCAGCAGCCTCCAATACGAGCAGTACTTC. It yields the protein CASSLQYEQYF.

V usage is TRBV21-1 and J usage is TRBJ1-1; the DNA was not compared with TRBD1, the D call given in the table. TRBV21-1 is annotated as a pseudogene. There are 13 residues in the CDR3. The CDR3, as DNA: TGTGCCAGCAGCAACAGGGAAGATACTGAAGCTTTCTTT. Translation gives CASSNREDTEAFF.

This rearrangement joins TRBV6-6 to TRBJ1-2; D is undetermined. This CDR3 has 13 amino acids. V was cut by 2 bases and J by 3 bases, with 7 bases left in between. CDR1 is MNHNY, CDR2 SVGAGI, per germline (reference sequence). The chain's CDR3 is CASSYKEDYGYTF. CDR3 DNA: TGTGCCAGCAGTTACAAAGAGGACTATGGCTACACCTTC.

This chain uses TRBV27 with TRBJ2-1, with a possible D match to TRBD1 (5 bases). Germline V gene sequence: CDR1 MNHEY, CDR2 SMNVEV (reference sequence). CDR3 length: 16 amino acids. Trimming cost V 0 bases and J 6 bases, with 15 bases left between them. The CDR3 is CASSLSFRVRGNEQFF. The DNA of the CDR3 is TGTGCCAGCAGTTTATCGTTCCGGGTAAGGGGCAATGAGCAGTTCTTC.

This chain joins TRBV6-4 and TRBJ2-1; D remains ambiguous. The CDR3 consists of 15 residues. Trimming left V 6 bases short and J 2 bases short, with 14 bases between. The germline V gene encodes CDR1 MRHNA and CDR2 SNTAGT. The CDR3 is CASRTPPVPYNEQFF. CDR3 DNA sequence: TGTGCCAGCAGGACTCCACCGGTCCCCTACAATGAGCAGTTCTTC.

The chain couples TRBV10-3 to TRBJ1-5; maybe TRBD1 (5 bases). The V end was cut by 6 bases, the J end by 3 bases, with 12 bases between. The V gene's germline CDR1 is ENHRY and CDR2 SYGVKD. The CDR3 is 14 residues long. CDR3 nucleotides: TGTGCCATCAGACAGGAAGGAAACAATCAGCCCCAGCATTTT. The encoded protein is CAIRQEGNNQPQHF.

The rearrangement uses TRBV30 and TRBJ2-1, with D unclear. There are 12 residues in the CDR3. CDR1 and CDR2 from the germline V gene are GTSNPN and SVGIG (reference sequence). V lost 4 bases, J lost 12 bases, and 16 bases lay in between. CDR3 amino acids: CAWKDLGATQFF. The CDR3 coding sequence is TGTGCCTGGAAAGACCTAGGTGCGACGCAGTTCTTC.

V is TRBV29-1 and J is TRBJ1-3; D gene uncertain. CDR1 is SQVTM and CDR2 is ANQGSEA in the germline V gene. This CDR3 is 13 amino acids long. Between the trimmed V and J ends, which lost 5 bases and 7 bases, there was a span of 15 bases. DNA of the CDR3: TGCAGCGTTCCCGACATAGTGGGGAACACCATATATTTT. Its translation: CSVPDIVGNTIYF.

This clone was seen once. The rearrangement uses TRBV18 and TRBJ1-3; D remains ambiguous. The CDR3 has 14 amino acids. Trimming removed 6 bases at V and 2 bases at J, with 11 bases between. CDR1 is KGHSH, CDR2 LQKENI, per germline. In nucleotides, the CDR3 is TGTGCCAGCTCCTTTGACATAACTGGAAACACCATATATTTT. Protein: CASSFDITGNTIYF.

The rearrangement links TRBV7-3 to TRBJ2-3, with D perhaps TRBD2 (5 bases). Trimming took 1 base from V and 6 from J, leaving 23 bases between them. CDR1 is SGHTA and CDR2 is FQGTGA in the germline V gene. The CDR3 covers 18 residues. The CDR3 DNA follows: TGTGCCAGCAGCTTAAACCCTGTCCCTAGCTCGATGGTGGATACGCAGTATTTT. Encoded protein: CASSLNPVPSSMVDTQYF. Filled out from reference TRBV7-3 and TRBJ2-3, the complete variable domain reads GAGVSQTPSNKVTEKGKYVELRCDPISGHTALYWYRQSLGQGPEFLIYFQGTGAADDSGLPNDRFFAVRPEGSVSTLKIQRTERGDSAVYLCASSLNPVPSSMVDTQYFGPGTRLTVL.

The rearrangement uses TRBV19 and TRBJ2-4; the D is unclear. Germline lookup yields CDR1 LNHDA and CDR2 SQIVND (reference sequence). The CDR3 contains 14 residues. V was shortened by 6 bases and J by 5 bases, with 14 bases between the two germline ends. The DNA of the CDR3 is TGTGCCAGTAGGCCCCGGCCCGATCAAAACATTCAGTACTTC. This encodes CASRPRPDQNIQYF.

The gene calls are TRBV5-8 and TRBJ2-7; D gene ambiguous. CDR3 size: 13 residues. V gave up 1 base and J gave up 2 bases, with 7 bases separating them. The V gene's germline CDR1 is SGHTS and CDR2 YDEGEE. CDR3 DNA: TGTGCCAGCAGCTTGCGACCGACCTACGAGCAGTACTTC. Its protein product is CASSLRPTYEQYF.

The J gene is TRBJ2-3, the V gene TRBV9, with no clear D. The CDR3 runs 13 residues. Trimming removed 3 bases at V and 3 bases at J, with 8 bases between. Germline V CDR1 and CDR2: SGDLS, YYNGEE. CDR3 region: CASSARITDTQYF. DNA for the CDR3: TGTGCCAGCAGCGCCCGGATTACAGATACGCAGTATTTT.

V gene TRBV6-6 combines with J gene TRBJ2-2; TRBD1 matches 10 bases. The CDR3 covers 15 residues. The V and J ends lost 8 bases and 3 bases, in that order; junction bases with no gene match: 6. Germline V gene sequence: CDR1 MNHNY, CDR2 SVGAGI (reference sequence). The CDR3 DNA is TGTGCCAGCCACGTGGGACAGGGGCACACCGGGGAGCTGTTTTTT. It codes for CASHVGQGHTGELFF.

The rearrangement joins TRBV9 to TRBJ1-2; D ambiguous. Trimming stripped 0 bases from V and 0 bases from J, with 6 bases between. The CDR3 contains 14 residues. The germline gives CDR1 SGDLS, CDR2 YYNGEE. In DNA form, the CDR3 reads TGTGCCAGCAGCGTAGGGGTAACTAACTATGGCTACACCTTC. Translation: CASSVGVTNYGYTF.

This clone was detected once. The DNA for the CDR3 is TGTGCCATCAGTGGGACTAGCGGGAGCGAGGGCATTCAGTACTTC. This gives the protein CAISGTSGSEGIQYF. V usage is TRBV10-3 and J usage is TRBJ2-4; TRBD2 matches 13 bases. The length of the CDR3 is 15 residues. CDR1 ENHRY and CDR2 SYGVKD come from the germline V gene. Trimming took 4 bases from V and 9 from J; bases not matched to a gene: 6.

The chain carries TRBV10-1 and TRBJ1-5, with 7 bases that match TRBD1. V was pared by 11 bases and J by 7 bases, with 8 bases of the junction left unmatched. CDR1 is WNHNN and CDR2 is SYGVQD in the germline V gene (reference sequence). This CDR3 comprises 12 residues. The CDR3 spells CALTGVQQPQHF. Here the CDR3 DNA reads TGCGCCCTCACAGGGGTGCAGCAGCCCCAGCATTTT.

The rearrangement links TRBV7-2 to TRBJ1-1, with TRBD1 identical over 7 bases. The CDR3 has 16 residues. J gave up 0 bases and V 2 bases, and 6 bases lay outside the gene matches. CDR1 and CDR2 from the germline V gene are SGHTA and FQGNSA. The CDR3 reads CASSLWAGGMNTEAFF. CDR3 nucleotide sequence: TGTGCCAGCAGCTTATGGGCAGGGGGTATGAACACTGAAGCTTTCTTT.

The rearrangement joins TRBV6-4 to TRBJ1-1; D is uncertain. Germline lookup yields CDR1 MRHNA and CDR2 SNTAGT. There are 13 residues in the CDR3. The V end lost 4 bases, the J end lost 1 base, and 7 bases lay between the germline ends. This chain's CDR3 is CASSAQENTEAFF. CDR3 sequence (DNA): TGTGCCAGCAGTGCTCAAGAGAACACTGAAGCTTTCTTT.

The chain employs TRBV28 and TRBJ1-2; no clear D gene. Germline CDR1 MDHEN, CDR2 SYDVKM. This CDR3 is built from 13 residues. Between the trimmed V and J ends, which lost 2 bases and 7 bases, there was a span of 11 bases. As DNA, the CDR3 is TGTGCCAGCAGTTTAATGGGAATCGGTGGCTACACCTTC. The encoded protein is CASSLMGIGGYTF.

V gene TRBV30 combines with J gene TRBJ2-7; possibly TRBD2 for D (6 bases). Germline V gene sequence: CDR1 GTSNPN, CDR2 SVGIG (reference sequence). The V and J ends lost 2 bases and 3 bases respectively, with 11 bases between them. The length of the CDR3 is 13 residues. CDR3 DNA: TGTGCCTGGAGTCGTGGGGGGATCTACGAGCAGTACTTC. It codes for CAWSRGGIYEQYF.

This chain joins TRBV7-3 and TRBJ2-3; 12 bases are shared with TRBD2. V shed 4 bases and J 2 bases; nucleotides not matched to a gene: 4. The length of the CDR3 is 16 residues. Germline V gives CDR1 SGHTA, CDR2 FQGTGA. For the CDR3, the DNA is TGTGCCAGCAGCTCCGGACTAGCGGGAATCACAGATACGCAGTATTTT. Protein: CASSSGLAGITDTQYF.

This chain joins TRBV11-2 and TRBJ2-1; TRBD2 matches at 7 bases. J was trimmed by 4 bases and V by 1 base; bases with no gene match: 4. The germline V gene has CDR1 SGHAT and CDR2 FQNNGV. CDR3 size: 15 residues. Written as DNA, the CDR3 is TGTGCCAGCAGCTTAGCATCCGGGGGGTACAATGAGCAGTTCTTC. It specifies CASSLASGGYNEQFF. Drawing the rest from reference TRBV11-2 and TRBJ2-1, the complete variable domain is EAGVAQSPRYKIIEKRQSVAFWCNPISGHATLYWYQQILGQGPKLLIQFQNNGVVDDSQLPKDRFSAERLKGVDSTLKIQPAKLEDSAVYLCASSLASGGYNEQFFGPGTRLTVL.

The genes are TRBV7-2 and TRBJ1-5; D might be TRBD1 (6 bases). The germline gives CDR1 SGHTA, CDR2 FQGNSA. Trimming took 1 base from V and 6 from J, leaving 10 bases between them. CDR3 length equals 14 residues. CDR3 DNA sequence: TGTGCCAGCAGCTTAGGGGGGGGGCCTCAGCCCCAGCATTTT. It yields the protein CASSLGGGPQPQHF.

This rearrangement joins TRBV4-2 to TRBJ2-7, with TRBD2 identical over 7 bases. The germline CDR1 and CDR2 sequences are LGHNA and YNFKEQ. CDR3 length: 15 residues. V was pared by 0 bases and J by 4 bases, with 6 bases of the junction left unmatched. Here the CDR3 reads CASSQERELTYEQYF. The DNA for the CDR3 is TGTGCCAGCAGCCAAGAGCGGGAGTTAACTTACGAGCAGTACTTC.